This entry concerns a single TCR beta chain. Antigen unknown. These data are taken from a study of Graves' ophthalmopathy and Graves' hyperthyroidism. Background on the study: Specimen type is peripheral blood, obtained at initial diagnosis before any treatment.

The study, taken as a whole, reports: Most expanded clonotypes in thyroid above 0.001 frequency also showed up in blood.

Clinicians made diagnoses from clinical symptoms, serum thyroxine, TRAb, thyroid ultrasound and orbital computed tomography. RNA transcripts yielded amplified TCR beta CDR3 regions. RT-PCR with HTBI primers came first, then second-round multiplex PCR. A single record per CDR3 protein comes from TCRdb applying MiXCR to the multiplex PCR reads. The sample holds about 210,000 distinct CDR3 sequences, 25% to 35% seen once. The CDR3 length is 14 residues. CDR1 is ENHRY and CDR2 is SYGVKD in the germline V gene. Trimming left V 2 bases short and J 4 bases short, with 11 bases between. The chain is built from TRBV10-3 and TRBJ1-1; weak D call: TRBD1 (5 bases). The specimen was peripheral blood. The receptor's source is a middle-aged man with Graves' ophthalmopathy. Here the CDR3 DNA reads TGTGCCATCAGTGAGGGGTCGGGGGGCACTGAAGCTTTCTTT. Its protein product is CAISEGSGGTEAFF.